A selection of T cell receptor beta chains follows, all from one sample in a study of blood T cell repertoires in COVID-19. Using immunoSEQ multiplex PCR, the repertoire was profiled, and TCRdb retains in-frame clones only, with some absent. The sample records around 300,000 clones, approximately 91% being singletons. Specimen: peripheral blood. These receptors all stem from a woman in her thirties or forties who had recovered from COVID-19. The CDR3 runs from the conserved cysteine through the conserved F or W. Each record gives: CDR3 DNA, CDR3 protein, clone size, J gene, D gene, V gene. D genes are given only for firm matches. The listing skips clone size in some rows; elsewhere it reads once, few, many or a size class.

cdr3_nt: TGTGCCAGCAGTTTGCGACAGCCCATCAATGAGCAGTTCTTC
cdr3_aa: CASSLRQPINEQFF
clone_size: NA
j_call: TRBJ2-1
d_call: NA
v_call: TRBV27

cdr3_nt: TGTGCCAGCAGCCAAGAGATAGCGGGGAGGGCCTACGAGCAGTACTTC
cdr3_aa: CASSQEIAGRAYEQYF
clone_size: NA
j_call: TRBJ2-7
d_call: TRBD2
v_call: TRBV14

cdr3_nt: TGTGCCAGCTCAGACGGACAGGGGCAAGAGACCCAGTACTTC
cdr3_aa: CASSDGQGQETQYF
clone_size: NA
j_call: TRBJ2-5
d_call: TRBD1
v_call: TRBV18

cdr3_nt: TGTGCCAGCAGTTTTGAGCGACAGACCCTTTACTACGAGCAGTACTTC
cdr3_aa: CASSFERQTLYYEQYF
clone_size: NA
j_call: TRBJ2-7
d_call: NA
v_call: TRBV27

cdr3_nt: TGTGCCAGCAGTCCCCCAGAAGACAGGGCCCGGCGTGGCTACACCTTC
cdr3_aa: CASSPPEDRARRGYTF
clone_size: NA
j_call: TRBJ1-2
d_call: TRBD1
v_call: TRBV28

cdr3_nt: TGTGCCAGCAGCTTGGGCCCCCTAGCGGGAGTGGCAAATGAGCAGTTCTTC
cdr3_aa: CASSLGPLAGVANEQFF
clone_size: NA
j_call: TRBJ2-1
d_call: TRBD2
v_call: TRBV5-5

cdr3_nt: TGTGCCAGCAGCCCACCGCTTCGCAGCGGGAGCTCCTACAATGAGCAGTTCTTC
cdr3_aa: CASSPPLRSGSSYNEQFF
clone_size: few
j_call: TRBJ2-1
d_call: TRBD2
v_call: TRBV7-8

cdr3_nt: TGTGCCAGCAGCCAAGGGCTAGCGGGACCTCGCGGGCATGAGCAGTTCTTC
cdr3_aa: CASSQGLAGPRGHEQFF
clone_size: NA
j_call: TRBJ2-1
d_call: TRBD2
v_call: TRBV3-1/TRBV3-2

cdr3_nt: TGTGCCAGCAGCAGAGGGGACAGGGGGTTAGAGCAGTACTTC
cdr3_aa: CASSRGDRGLEQYF
clone_size: once
j_call: TRBJ2-7
d_call: TRBD1
v_call: TRBV11-2

cdr3_nt: TGTGCCAGTTCCCAGACTAGCGGACGCACAGATACGCAGTATTTT
cdr3_aa: CASSQTSGRTDTQYF
clone_size: NA
j_call: TRBJ2-3
d_call: TRBD2
v_call: TRBV19

cdr3_nt: TGTGCCATCAGTGAGTCAGGGGGCACTGAAGCTTTCTTT
cdr3_aa: CAISESGGTEAFF
clone_size: NA
j_call: TRBJ1-1
d_call: NA
v_call: TRBV10-3

cdr3_nt: TGTGCCAGCAGCTTAGGCGGGACAGGGGTTTGGAATGAAAAACTGTTTTTT
cdr3_aa: CASSLGGTGVWNEKLFF
clone_size: NA
j_call: TRBJ1-4
d_call: TRBD1
v_call: TRBV11-2

cdr3_nt: TGTGCCAGCAGCTTAGCCCCGACAGGGTCTCAGCCCCAGCATTTT
cdr3_aa: CASSLAPTGSQPQHF
clone_size: NA
j_call: TRBJ1-5
d_call: TRBD1
v_call: TRBV7-2

cdr3_nt: TGTGCCAGCAGCCTTAGCGGGAGTGGTTCTACAGATACGCAGTATTTT
cdr3_aa: CASSLSGSGSTDTQYF
clone_size: NA
j_call: TRBJ2-3
d_call: TRBD2
v_call: TRBV7-9

cdr3_nt: TGTGCCACCAGGGGAGACGGGAACGGGGAGCTGTTTTTT
cdr3_aa: CATRGDGNGELFF
clone_size: NA
j_call: TRBJ2-2
d_call: NA
v_call: TRBV24-1

cdr3_nt: TGTGCCAGCAGCCAACTGGCGGACAATCAGCCCCAGCATTTT
cdr3_aa: CASSQLADNQPQHF
clone_size: NA
j_call: TRBJ1-5
d_call: NA
v_call: TRBV6-5

cdr3_nt: TGTGCCAGCATCAAACAGCTTGATCAGCCCCAGCATTTT
cdr3_aa: CASIKQLDQPQHF
clone_size: NA
j_call: TRBJ1-5
d_call: NA
v_call: TRBV6-5

cdr3_nt: TGTGCCAGCGGGGCTAGCGGGAGTTCCTACGAGCAGTACTTC
cdr3_aa: CASGASGSSYEQYF
clone_size: NA
j_call: TRBJ2-7
d_call: TRBD2
v_call: TRBV2

cdr3_nt: TGTGCCAGCAGTTCGGGGTCCTACGAGCAGTACTTC
cdr3_aa: CASSSGSYEQYF
clone_size: NA
j_call: TRBJ2-7
d_call: NA
v_call: TRBV27

cdr3_nt: TGCGCCAGCAGACGGACAGGGAGGTCCGATCAGCCCCAGCATTTT
cdr3_aa: CASRRTGRSDQPQHF
clone_size: NA
j_call: TRBJ1-5
d_call: TRBD1
v_call: TRBV4-1

cdr3_nt: TGTGCCTGGAGTGTAGTCGGGGGGAGTGAAAAACTGTTTTTT
cdr3_aa: CAWSVVGGSEKLFF
clone_size: NA
j_call: TRBJ1-4
d_call: NA
v_call: TRBV30

cdr3_nt: TGTGCCAGCAGTCCTGGACAGGGTGGAGGCTACACCTTC
cdr3_aa: CASSPGQGGGYTF
clone_size: NA
j_call: TRBJ1-2
d_call: TRBD1
v_call: TRBV28

cdr3_nt: TGTGCCAGCAGCTTAGCCGGGAGTGAAAACAATGAGCAGTTCTTC
cdr3_aa: CASSLAGSENNEQFF
clone_size: NA
j_call: TRBJ2-1
d_call: NA
v_call: TRBV7-6

cdr3_nt: TGTGCCAGCTCACTAGAGGCTAGCGGCCTATCTGTCCGGGTGACAGATACGCAGTATTTT
cdr3_aa: CASSLEASGLSVRVTDTQYF
clone_size: NA
j_call: TRBJ2-3
d_call: TRBD2
v_call: TRBV18

cdr3_nt: TGTGCCAGCAGCTTGGCCGACAGGGGGTCAGGCTACACCTTC
cdr3_aa: CASSLADRGSGYTF
clone_size: NA
j_call: TRBJ1-2
d_call: TRBD1
v_call: TRBV5-6

cdr3_nt: TGTGCCACCCGAAATCGACTAGCGGGGTACAATGAGCAGTTCTTC
cdr3_aa: CATRNRLAGYNEQFF
clone_size: NA
j_call: TRBJ2-1
d_call: TRBD2
v_call: TRBV6-5

cdr3_nt: TGTGCCAGCAGTGAAAGACTCACCGGGGAGCTGTTTTTT
cdr3_aa: CASSERLTGELFF
clone_size: NA
j_call: TRBJ2-2
d_call: NA
v_call: TRBV6-4

cdr3_nt: TGTGCCTGGACCTTGGGGGACGCGGGAGGTACAGATACGCAGTATTTT
cdr3_aa: CAWTLGDAGGTDTQYF
clone_size: NA
j_call: TRBJ2-3
d_call: TRBD2
v_call: TRBV30

cdr3_nt: TGCGCCAGCAGCCGTACAGGGGGGTCCTACGAGCAGTACTTC
cdr3_aa: CASSRTGGSYEQYF
clone_size: NA
j_call: TRBJ2-7
d_call: TRBD1
v_call: TRBV5-1

cdr3_nt: TGTGCCAGCAGTCGGACTAGCGGCTACGAGCAGTACTTC
cdr3_aa: CASSRTSGYEQYF
clone_size: NA
j_call: TRBJ2-7
d_call: TRBD2
v_call: TRBV6-5

cdr3_nt: TGTGCCAGCAGCCCAGGGGTATTTTCTGGGGCCAACGTCCTGACTTTC
cdr3_aa: CASSPGVFSGANVLTF
clone_size: NA
j_call: TRBJ2-6
d_call: NA
v_call: TRBV4-2

cdr3_nt: TGTGCCAGCAGTCCCGGACTAGCGGGAAGTGGGGAGCTGTTTTTT
cdr3_aa: CASSPGLAGSGELFF
clone_size: once
j_call: TRBJ2-2
d_call: TRBD2
v_call: TRBV2

cdr3_nt: TGTGCCAGCTCACCGGGACAGAGTGGGCTCTCTGGGGCCAACGTCCTGACTTTC
cdr3_aa: CASSPGQSGLSGANVLTF
clone_size: NA
j_call: TRBJ2-6
d_call: TRBD1
v_call: TRBV18

cdr3_nt: TGTGCCAGCAGCCTTGGACTAGCATGGGCACAAGAGACCCAGTACTTC
cdr3_aa: CASSLGLAWAQETQYF
clone_size: NA
j_call: TRBJ2-5
d_call: TRBD2
v_call: TRBV7-8

cdr3_nt: TGTGCCAGCAGCTTGTCTTCTAGCGGGTACAATGAGCAGTTCTTC
cdr3_aa: CASSLSSSGYNEQFF
clone_size: once
j_call: TRBJ2-1
d_call: TRBD2
v_call: TRBV5-4

cdr3_nt: TGTGCCAGCAGTGAAGAGACTAGCGGGAGGGGTTACGAGCAGTACTTC
cdr3_aa: CASSEETSGRGYEQYF
clone_size: once
j_call: TRBJ2-7
d_call: TRBD2
v_call: TRBV2

cdr3_nt: TGCGCCAGCAGCTCGGGACTAGTCTCTAGGCAAGAGACCCAGTACTTC
cdr3_aa: CASSSGLVSRQETQYF
clone_size: NA
j_call: TRBJ2-5
d_call: TRBD2
v_call: TRBV5-1

cdr3_nt: TGTGCCAGCAGCTTCCCCGGCTCCTACGAGCAGTACTTC
cdr3_aa: CASSFPGSYEQYF
clone_size: NA
j_call: TRBJ2-7
d_call: NA
v_call: TRBV5-5

cdr3_nt: TGCAGCGTTGATGGCTTCTCCTACAATGAGCAGTTCTTC
cdr3_aa: CSVDGFSYNEQFF
clone_size: NA
j_call: TRBJ2-1
d_call: NA
v_call: TRBV29-1

cdr3_nt: TGCAGTGCTGGAGAGCGGGCAAAGCAGTTCTTC
cdr3_aa: CSAGERAKQFF
clone_size: NA
j_call: TRBJ2-1
d_call: NA
v_call: TRBV20-1

cdr3_nt: TGTGCCAGCAGCTTAGCGGGAGCTAGTGAGCAGTACTTC
cdr3_aa: CASSLAGASEQYF
clone_size: NA
j_call: TRBJ2-7
d_call: TRBD2
v_call: TRBV5-4

cdr3_nt: TGTGCCAGCAGACCGGCGGGGGTGGGAAACACCATATATTTT
cdr3_aa: CASRPAGVGNTIYF
clone_size: NA
j_call: TRBJ1-3
d_call: NA
v_call: TRBV9

cdr3_nt: TGTGCCAGCAGTGCGCTTCCCCAACGGGAGATCGAGGGCGGGGAGCTGTTTTTT
cdr3_aa: CASSALPQREIEGGELFF
clone_size: NA
j_call: TRBJ2-2
d_call: NA
v_call: TRBV2

cdr3_nt: TGTGCCAGCAGTCAGGGGAGATCCCCCTACAATGAGCAGTTCTTC
cdr3_aa: CASSQGRSPYNEQFF
clone_size: NA
j_call: TRBJ2-1
d_call: NA
v_call: TRBV6-5

cdr3_nt: TGTGCCACCAGCAGGGACAAAGATAATCAGCCCCAGCATTTT
cdr3_aa: CATSRDKDNQPQHF
clone_size: NA
j_call: TRBJ1-5
d_call: NA
v_call: TRBV15

cdr3_nt: TGTGCCAGCAGCCGCACTAGCGGCCCTAAGGGGTACGAGCAGTACTTC
cdr3_aa: CASSRTSGPKGYEQYF
clone_size: NA
j_call: TRBJ2-7
d_call: TRBD2
v_call: TRBV7-6

cdr3_nt: TGCGCCAGCAGCTACGGACTAGCGGGAGGGCCTGGGGCAGATACGCAGTATTTT
cdr3_aa: CASSYGLAGGPGADTQYF
clone_size: once
j_call: TRBJ2-3
d_call: TRBD2
v_call: TRBV5-1

cdr3_nt: TGTGCCAGCACTGAACAGGGGGCGTCCTACGAGCAGTACTTC
cdr3_aa: CASTEQGASYEQYF
clone_size: NA
j_call: TRBJ2-7
d_call: TRBD1
v_call: TRBV7-9

cdr3_nt: TGTGCCAGCAGCTTAGGGGTGCCAGACCCCTACGAGCAGTACTTC
cdr3_aa: CASSLGVPDPYEQYF
clone_size: NA
j_call: TRBJ2-7
d_call: NA
v_call: TRBV5-4

cdr3_nt: TGTGCCACCAGGGGGACAGCTAGCTCTGGAAACACCATATATTTT
cdr3_aa: CATRGTASSGNTIYF
clone_size: few
j_call: TRBJ1-3
d_call: TRBD1
v_call: TRBV24-1

cdr3_nt: TGTGCCAGCAGCCAAGATGGCGGTAATTCACCCCTCCACTTT
cdr3_aa: CASSQDGGNSPLHF
clone_size: NA
j_call: TRBJ1-6
d_call: NA
v_call: TRBV3-1/TRBV3-2

cdr3_nt: TGCGCCAGCAGCTCGGACGGACTAGCCCAAGGGAATGAGCAGTTCTTC
cdr3_aa: CASSSDGLAQGNEQFF
clone_size: NA
j_call: TRBJ2-1
d_call: TRBD2
v_call: TRBV5-1

cdr3_nt: TGTGCCAGCGGCAAGACTAGCGGGTATATCACAGATACGCAGTATTTT
cdr3_aa: CASGKTSGYITDTQYF
clone_size: once
j_call: TRBJ2-3
d_call: TRBD2
v_call: TRBV11-3

cdr3_nt: TGTGCCAGCTCACCCATGGGGCCCTCTGGAAACACCATATATTTT
cdr3_aa: CASSPMGPSGNTIYF
clone_size: NA
j_call: TRBJ1-3
d_call: NA
v_call: TRBV18